One and the same sample provided the 12 T cell receptor beta chains below, sequenced in a study of T-cell memory formation after mild COVID-19. TCRdb redid the calling of the 5' RACE reads with MiXCR, one entry per CDR3 protein. The sample yields under 650,000 distinct CDR3 sequences, about a sixth seen once. The specimen sequenced was PBMCs or a T cell subset sorted from them (not recorded which). These receptors were obtained from an adult woman who had mild COVID-19 (a few samples of this study predate the infection). Cell type and time point are not known.

CDR3 coding DNA: TGTGCCTGGACAGGGGGCGATGAGCAGTTCTTC. Amino acids: CAWTGGDEQFF. The chain uses TRBV30 and TRBJ2-1, with 8 bases that match TRBD1. This CDR3 is 11 amino acids long. Unmatched junction bases numbered 1, after V lost 4 bases and J lost 8 bases. Germline CDR1 reads GTSNPN; CDR2 reads SVGIG (reference sequence).

Only a few counts were recorded for this clonotype. CDR3 bases: TGCGCCAGCCTACGGATCAGCAATCAGCCCCAGCATTTT. This sequence encodes CASLRISNQPQHF. This chain connects TRBV23-1 to TRBJ1-5; D unclear. TRBV23-1 is an open reading frame whose function is uncertain. Trimming took off 8 bases at V and 1 base at J, with 9 bases between the two ends. The CDR3 extends over 13 amino acids.

A few counts support this clonotype. V and J are TRBV5-1 and TRBJ1-1; 9 bases match TRBD1. This CDR3 comprises 15 residues. Germline V gene data show CDR1 as SGHRS and CDR2 as YFSETQ. V lost 1 base, J lost 0 bases, and 1 base stayed unmatched. In DNA, the CDR3 is TGCGCCAGCAGCTTGACAGGGGGCGTGAACACTGAAGCTTTCTTT. It specifies CASSLTGGVNTEAFF.

This clonotype came up many times. The chain couples TRBV7-2 to TRBJ2-6; D unresolved. In germline, CDR1 is SGHTA, CDR2 FQGNSA. CDR3 length: 13 residues. The V end lost 6 bases, the J end lost 4 bases, and 7 bases lay between the germline ends. CDR3 DNA sequence: TGTGCCAGCAGAGAATCCGGGGCCAACGTCCTGACTTTC. This gives the protein CASRESGANVLTF.

This clonotype was counted only a few times. J is TRBJ2-3 and V is TRBV29-1, with 11 bases lining up with TRBD2. The CDR3 sequence is 15 residues long. CDR1 and CDR2 from the germline V gene are SQVTM and ANQGSEA. The J segment lost 1 base and the V segment lost 2 bases, leaving 2 bases of the junction unmatched. The DNA of the CDR3 is TGCAGCGTTGAACCACTAGCGGGGGGCACAGATACGCAGTATTTT. Its translation is CSVEPLAGGTDTQYF.

This chain joins TRBV15 and TRBJ2-7; weak D call: TRBD2 (6 bases). The CDR3 covers 19 residues. V gave up 3 bases and J gave up 1 base, with 25 bases separating them. Per the germline V gene, CDR1 is LNHNV and CDR2 is YYDKDF (reference sequence). The CDR3 DNA is TGTGCCACCAGCAGGAAGGGTTCTACCGGGACTTATCGTTCCTACGAGCAGTACTTC. Amino acid sequence: CATSRKGSTGTYRSYEQYF. Drawing the rest from reference TRBV15 and TRBJ2-7, the complete variable domain is DAMVIQNPRYQVTQFGKPVTLSCSQTLNHNVMYWYQQKSSQAPKLLFHYYDKDFNNEADTPDNFQSRRPNTSFCFLDIRSPGLGDTAMYLCATSRKGSTGTYRSYEQYFGPGTRLTVT.

J is TRBJ2-1 and V is TRBV18; tentatively, D is TRBD2 (6 bases). Germline CDR1 and CDR2: KGHSH and LQKENI. V shed 5 bases and J shed 2 bases, with 22 bases lying between them. This CDR3 has 18 amino acids. The CDR3 spells CASSSVIWGGDPYNEQFF. CDR3 coding DNA: TGTGCCAGCTCAAGTGTCATATGGGGAGGTGATCCCTACAATGAGCAGTTCTTC.

The chain's CDR3 is CATGQYQDPNYGYTF. For the CDR3, the DNA is TGTGCCACGGGACAGTACCAAGATCCTAACTATGGCTACACCTTC. The chain links TRBV9 to TRBJ1-2, with 7 bases matching TRBD1. V shed 9 bases, J shed 0 bases, and the junction held 11 bases outside the gene matches. This CDR3 is 15 amino acids long. The germline V gene encodes CDR1 SGDLS and CDR2 YYNGEE.

This clonotype was observed a handful of times. The V and J genes are TRBV12-3 or TRBV12-4 and TRBJ2-7, with 11 bases lining up with TRBD2. Germline trimming cut 5 bases from V and 1 base from J; bases unmatched to any gene: 4. CDR3 length equals 15 residues. The CDR3 sequence: CASSQTSGISYEQYF. In DNA form, the CDR3 reads TGTGCCAGCAGTCAGACTAGCGGGATTTCCTACGAGCAGTACTTC.

V is TRBV6-6 and J is TRBJ2-3; tentative D call: TRBD1 (5 bases). With 0 bases removed from V and 3 bases from J, the gap between germline ends came to 28 bases. The CDR3 contains 21 residues. Germline V lookup: CDR1 MNHNY, CDR2 SVGAGI (reference sequence). The CDR3 nucleotides read TGTGCCAGCAGTTACTCGCTGATTTCTGGCCCGGCAGGGTATGGTACAGATACGCAGTATTTT. This translates into CASSYSLISGPAGYGTDTQYF.

The CDR3 loop reads CASSPIPGGPVGAGKNIQYF. The CDR3 coding sequence is TGTGCCAGCAGCCCAATCCCGGGGGGGCCGGTTGGGGCAGGCAAAAACATTCAGTACTTC. The V and J genes are TRBV11-3 and TRBJ2-4; 8 bases match TRBD2. Trimming cost V 5 bases and J 3 bases; bases outside gene matches: 21. The CDR3 sequence is 20 residues long. Germline-derived CDR1 and CDR2 are SGHNT and YENEEA.

This clonotype appeared a few times. The chain combines TRBV2 with TRBJ2-2; no clear D. Germline loops: CDR1 SNHLY, CDR2 FYNNEI. The CDR3 spans 11 residues. Trimming cost V 6 bases and J 9 bases, with 8 bases left between them. CDR3 DNA sequence: TGTGCCAGCAGCCGGACCCGGGAGCTGTTTTTT. The encoded protein is CASSRTRELFF.